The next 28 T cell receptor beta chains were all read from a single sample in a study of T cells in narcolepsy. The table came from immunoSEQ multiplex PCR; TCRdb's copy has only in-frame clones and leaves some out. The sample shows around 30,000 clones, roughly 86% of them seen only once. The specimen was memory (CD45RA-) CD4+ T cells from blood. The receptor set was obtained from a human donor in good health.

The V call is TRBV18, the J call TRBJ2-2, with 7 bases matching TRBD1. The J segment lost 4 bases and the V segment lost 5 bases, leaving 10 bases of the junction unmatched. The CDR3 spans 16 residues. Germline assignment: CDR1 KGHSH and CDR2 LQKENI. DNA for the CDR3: TGTGCCAGCTCAACAGGGACAGCGTTATCCACCGGGGAGCTGTTTTTT. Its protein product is CASSTGTALSTGELFF.

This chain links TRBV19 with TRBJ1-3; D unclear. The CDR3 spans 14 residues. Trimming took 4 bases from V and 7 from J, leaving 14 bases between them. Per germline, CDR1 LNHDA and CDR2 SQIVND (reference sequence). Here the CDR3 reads CASSTEGQPNTIYF. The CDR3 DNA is TGTGCCAGTAGTACGGAGGGCCAACCGAACACCATATATTTT.

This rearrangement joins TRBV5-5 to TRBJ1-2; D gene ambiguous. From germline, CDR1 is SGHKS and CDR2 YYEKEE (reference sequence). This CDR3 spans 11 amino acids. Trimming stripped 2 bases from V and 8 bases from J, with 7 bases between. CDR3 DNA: TGTGCCAGCAGCTTATATCCGGGCTACACCTTC. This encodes CASSLYPGYTF.

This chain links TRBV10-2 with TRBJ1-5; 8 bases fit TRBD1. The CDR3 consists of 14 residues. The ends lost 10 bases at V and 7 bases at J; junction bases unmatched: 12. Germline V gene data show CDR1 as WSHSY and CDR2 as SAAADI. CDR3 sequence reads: CATEDRVMGQPQHF. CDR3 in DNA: TGCGCCACCGAGGACAGGGTAATGGGACAGCCCCAGCATTTT.

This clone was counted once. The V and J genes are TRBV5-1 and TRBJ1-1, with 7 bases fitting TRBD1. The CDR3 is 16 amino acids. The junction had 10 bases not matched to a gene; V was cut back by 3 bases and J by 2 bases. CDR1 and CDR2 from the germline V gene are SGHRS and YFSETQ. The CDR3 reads CASSSRTGSTNTEAFF. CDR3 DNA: TGCGCCAGCAGCTCCAGGACAGGATCCACAAACACTGAAGCTTTCTTT. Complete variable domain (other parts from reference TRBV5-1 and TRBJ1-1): KAGVTQTPRYLIKTRGQQVTLSCSPISGHRSVSWYQQTPGQGLQFLFEYFSETQRNKGNFPGRFSGRQFSNSRSEMNVSTLELGDSALYLCASSSRTGSTNTEAFFGQGTRLTVV.

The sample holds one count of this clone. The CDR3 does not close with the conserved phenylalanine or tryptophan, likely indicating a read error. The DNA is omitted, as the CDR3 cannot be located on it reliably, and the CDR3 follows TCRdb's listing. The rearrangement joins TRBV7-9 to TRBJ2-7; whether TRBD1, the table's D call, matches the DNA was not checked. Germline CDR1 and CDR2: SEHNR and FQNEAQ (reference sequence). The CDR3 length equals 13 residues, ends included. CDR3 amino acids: CASSPTTGWVLTI.

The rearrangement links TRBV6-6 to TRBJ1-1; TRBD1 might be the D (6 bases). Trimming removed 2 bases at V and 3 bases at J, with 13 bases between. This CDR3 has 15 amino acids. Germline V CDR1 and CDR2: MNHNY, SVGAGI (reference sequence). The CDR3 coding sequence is TGTGCCAGCAGTTACATGGACAGCTCCTACACTGAAGCTTTCTTT. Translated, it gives CASSYMDSSYTEAFF.

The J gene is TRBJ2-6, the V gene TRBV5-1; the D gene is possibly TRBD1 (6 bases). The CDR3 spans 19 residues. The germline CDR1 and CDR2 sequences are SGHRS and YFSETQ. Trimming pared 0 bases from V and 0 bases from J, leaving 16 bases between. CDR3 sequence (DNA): TGCGCCAGCAGCTTGGCCGGGCCAGGGGTCGGCTCTGGGGCCAACGTCCTGACTTTC. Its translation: CASSLAGPGVGSGANVLTF.

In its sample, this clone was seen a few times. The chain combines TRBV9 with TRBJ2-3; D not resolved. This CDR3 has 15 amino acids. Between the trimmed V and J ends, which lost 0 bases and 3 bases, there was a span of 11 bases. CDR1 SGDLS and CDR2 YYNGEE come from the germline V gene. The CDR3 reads CASSVEGSKTDTQYF. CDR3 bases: TGTGCCAGCAGCGTAGAAGGCAGCAAGACAGATACGCAGTATTTT.

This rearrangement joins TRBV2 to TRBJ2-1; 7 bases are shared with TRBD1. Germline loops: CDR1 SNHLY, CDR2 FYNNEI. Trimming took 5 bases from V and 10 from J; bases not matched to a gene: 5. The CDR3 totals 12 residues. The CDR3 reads CASSLMDREQFF. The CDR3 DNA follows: TGTGCCAGCAGTTTAATGGACAGGGAGCAGTTCTTC.

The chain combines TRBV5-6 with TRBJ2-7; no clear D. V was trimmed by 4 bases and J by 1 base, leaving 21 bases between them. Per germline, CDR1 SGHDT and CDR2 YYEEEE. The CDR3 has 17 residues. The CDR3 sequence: CASSHPSVATYSYEQYF. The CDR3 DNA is TGTGCCAGCAGCCACCCTTCGGTGGCGACCTATTCCTACGAGCAGTACTTC.

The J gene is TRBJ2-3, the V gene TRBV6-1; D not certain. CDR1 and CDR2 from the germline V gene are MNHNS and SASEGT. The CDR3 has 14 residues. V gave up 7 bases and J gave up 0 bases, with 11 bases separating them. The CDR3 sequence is CASKMTESTDTQYF. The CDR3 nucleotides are TGTGCCAGCAAAATGACGGAGAGCACAGATACGCAGTATTTT.

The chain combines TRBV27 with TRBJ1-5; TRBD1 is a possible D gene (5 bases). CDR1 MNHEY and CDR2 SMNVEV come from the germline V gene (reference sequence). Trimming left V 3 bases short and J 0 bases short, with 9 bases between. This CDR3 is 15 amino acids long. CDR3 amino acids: CASSFGGFSNQPQHF. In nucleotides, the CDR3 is TGTGCCAGCAGTTTCGGGGGATTTAGCAATCAGCCCCAGCATTTT.

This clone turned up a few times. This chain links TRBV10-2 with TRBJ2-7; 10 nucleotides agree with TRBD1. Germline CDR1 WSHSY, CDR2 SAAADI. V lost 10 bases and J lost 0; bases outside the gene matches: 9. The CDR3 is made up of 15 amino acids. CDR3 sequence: CATSGGQGYSYEQYF. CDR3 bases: TGCGCCACCTCTGGGGGACAGGGGTACTCCTACGAGCAGTACTTC.

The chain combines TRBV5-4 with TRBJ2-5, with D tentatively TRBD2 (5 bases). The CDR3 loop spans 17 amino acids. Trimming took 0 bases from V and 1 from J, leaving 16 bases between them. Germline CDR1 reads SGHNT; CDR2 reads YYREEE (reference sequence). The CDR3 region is CASSLGASRNFQETQYF. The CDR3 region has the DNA TGTGCCAGCAGCTTGGGGGCTAGCCGAAACTTCCAAGAGACCCAGTACTTC.

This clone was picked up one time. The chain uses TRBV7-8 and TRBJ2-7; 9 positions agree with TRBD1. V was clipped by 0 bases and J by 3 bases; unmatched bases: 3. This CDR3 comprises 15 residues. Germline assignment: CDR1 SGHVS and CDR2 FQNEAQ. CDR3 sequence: CASSLARGQGYEQYF. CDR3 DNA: TGTGCCAGCAGCTTAGCTAGGGGACAGGGCTACGAGCAGTACTTC. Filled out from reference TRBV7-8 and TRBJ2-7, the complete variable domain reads GAGVSQSPRYKVAKRGQDVALRCDPISGHVSLFWYQQALGQGPEFLTYFQNEAQLDKSGLPSDRFFAERPEGSVSTLKIQRTQQEDSAVYLCASSLARGQGYEQYFGPGTRLTVT.

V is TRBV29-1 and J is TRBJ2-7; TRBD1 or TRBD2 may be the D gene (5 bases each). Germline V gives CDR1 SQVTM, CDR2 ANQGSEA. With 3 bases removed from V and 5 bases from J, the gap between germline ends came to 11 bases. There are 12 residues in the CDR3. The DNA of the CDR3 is TGCAGCGTTGACAGGGAGAGTAACGAGCAGTACTTC. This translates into CSVDRESNEQYF.

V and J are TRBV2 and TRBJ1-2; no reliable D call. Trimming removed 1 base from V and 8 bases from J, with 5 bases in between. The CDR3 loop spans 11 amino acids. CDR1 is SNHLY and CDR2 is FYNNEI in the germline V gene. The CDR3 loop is CASSEDGGYTF. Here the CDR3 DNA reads TGTGCCAGCAGTGAAGACGGCGGCTACACCTTC.

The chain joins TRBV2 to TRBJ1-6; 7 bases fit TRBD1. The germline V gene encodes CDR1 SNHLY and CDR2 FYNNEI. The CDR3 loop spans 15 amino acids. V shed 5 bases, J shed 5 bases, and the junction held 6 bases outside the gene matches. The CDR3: CASSRWTGDNSPLHF. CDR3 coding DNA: TGTGCCAGCAGTCGTTGGACAGGCGATAATTCACCCCTCCACTTT.

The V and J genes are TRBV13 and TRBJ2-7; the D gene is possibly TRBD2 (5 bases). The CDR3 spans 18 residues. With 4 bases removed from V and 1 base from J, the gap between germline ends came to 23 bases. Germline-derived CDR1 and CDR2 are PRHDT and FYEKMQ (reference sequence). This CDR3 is CASSSLTSSPRRSYEQYF. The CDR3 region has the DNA TGTGCCAGCAGCTCATTAACCTCTAGCCCGAGAAGGTCCTACGAGCAGTACTTC.

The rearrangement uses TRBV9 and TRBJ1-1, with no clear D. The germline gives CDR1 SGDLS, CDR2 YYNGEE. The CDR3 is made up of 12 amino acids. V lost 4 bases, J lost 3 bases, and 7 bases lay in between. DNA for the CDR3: TGTGCCAGCAGCCCCCGGTACACTGAAGCTTTCTTT. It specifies CASSPRYTEAFF.

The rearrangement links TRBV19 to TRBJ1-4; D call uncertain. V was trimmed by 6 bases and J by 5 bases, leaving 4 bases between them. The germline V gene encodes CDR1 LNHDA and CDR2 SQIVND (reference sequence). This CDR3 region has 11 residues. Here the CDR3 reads CASRTNEKLFF. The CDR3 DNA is TGTGCCAGTAGGACGAATGAAAAACTGTTTTTT. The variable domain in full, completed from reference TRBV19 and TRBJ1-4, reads DGGITQSPKYLFRKEGQNVTLSCEQNLNHDAMYWYRQDPGQGLRLIYYSQIVNDFQKGDIAEGYSVSREKKESFPLTVTSAQKNPTAFYLCASRTNEKLFFGSGTQLSVL.

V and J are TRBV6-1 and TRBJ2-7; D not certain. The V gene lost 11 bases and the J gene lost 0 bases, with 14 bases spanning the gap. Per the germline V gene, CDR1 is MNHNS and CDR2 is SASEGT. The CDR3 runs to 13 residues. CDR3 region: CAGSRQVSYEQYF. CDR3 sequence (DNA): TGTGCCGGCTCGCGGCAGGTCTCCTACGAGCAGTACTTC.

The CDR3 here is CASSIGLGFTEAFF. The CDR3 DNA follows: TGTGCCAGTAGTATCGGGTTAGGGTTCACTGAAGCTTTCTTT. The chain couples TRBV19 to TRBJ1-1; D is unclear. V was pared by 3 bases and J by 4 bases, with 12 bases between. CDR1 LNHDA and CDR2 SQIVND come from the germline V gene (reference sequence). The CDR3 is 14 residues long.

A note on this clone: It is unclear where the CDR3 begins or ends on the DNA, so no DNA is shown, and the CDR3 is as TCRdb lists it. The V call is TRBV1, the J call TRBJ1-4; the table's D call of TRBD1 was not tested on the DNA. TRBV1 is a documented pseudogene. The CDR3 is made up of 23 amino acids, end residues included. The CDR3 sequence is CTSSQEFLGTGRWGQGAGEKLFF.

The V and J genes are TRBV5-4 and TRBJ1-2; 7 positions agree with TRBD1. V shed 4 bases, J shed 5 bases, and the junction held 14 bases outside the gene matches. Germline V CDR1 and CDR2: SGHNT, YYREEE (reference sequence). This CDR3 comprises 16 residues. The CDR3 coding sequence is TGTGCCAGCAGCCCTAATCCGACACAGGGGAGTTATGGCTACACCTTC. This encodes CASSPNPTQGSYGYTF.

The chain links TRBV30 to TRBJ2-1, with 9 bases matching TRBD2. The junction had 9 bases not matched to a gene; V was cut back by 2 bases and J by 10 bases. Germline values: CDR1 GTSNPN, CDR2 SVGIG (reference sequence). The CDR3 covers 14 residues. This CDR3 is CAWSTSGRTREQFF. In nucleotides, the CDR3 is TGTGCCTGGAGTACGAGCGGGAGGACACGCGAGCAGTTCTTC. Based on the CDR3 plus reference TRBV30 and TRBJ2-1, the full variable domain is SQTIHQWPATLVQPVGSPLSLECTVEGTSNPNLYWYRQAAGRGLQLLFYSVGIGQISSEVPQNLSASRPQDRQFILSSKKLLLSDSGFYLCAWSTSGRTREQFFGPGTRLTVL.

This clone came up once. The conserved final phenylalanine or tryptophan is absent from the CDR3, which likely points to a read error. The CDR3 coding sequence is TGTGCCAGCAGCCCCTTGGGGGAGTTGTATGGCTACACCTAC. It specifies CASSPLGELYGYTY. This sequence joins TRBV9 and TRBJ1-2; tentatively, D is TRBD1 (5 bases). V dropped 4 bases and J dropped 5 bases, with 15 bases sitting between them. This CDR3 is 14 amino acids long. CDR1 and CDR2 (germline): SGDLS, YYNGEE.